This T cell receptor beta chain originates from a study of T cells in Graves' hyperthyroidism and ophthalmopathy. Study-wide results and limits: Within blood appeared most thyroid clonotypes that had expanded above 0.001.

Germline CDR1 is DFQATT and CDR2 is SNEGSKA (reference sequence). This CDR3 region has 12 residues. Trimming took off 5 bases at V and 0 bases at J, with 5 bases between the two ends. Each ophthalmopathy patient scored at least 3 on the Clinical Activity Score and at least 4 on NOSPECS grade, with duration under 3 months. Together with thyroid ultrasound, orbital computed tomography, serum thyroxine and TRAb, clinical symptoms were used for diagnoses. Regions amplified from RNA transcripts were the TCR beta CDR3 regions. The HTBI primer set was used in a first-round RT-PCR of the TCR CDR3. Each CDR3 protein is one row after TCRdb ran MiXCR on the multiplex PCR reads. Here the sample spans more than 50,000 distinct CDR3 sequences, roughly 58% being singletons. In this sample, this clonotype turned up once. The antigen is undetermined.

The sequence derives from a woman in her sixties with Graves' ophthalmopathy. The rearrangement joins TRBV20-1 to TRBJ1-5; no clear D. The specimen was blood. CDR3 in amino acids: CSAWFSNQPQHF. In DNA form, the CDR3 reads TGCAGTGCTTGGTTTAGCAATCAGCCCCAGCATTTT.